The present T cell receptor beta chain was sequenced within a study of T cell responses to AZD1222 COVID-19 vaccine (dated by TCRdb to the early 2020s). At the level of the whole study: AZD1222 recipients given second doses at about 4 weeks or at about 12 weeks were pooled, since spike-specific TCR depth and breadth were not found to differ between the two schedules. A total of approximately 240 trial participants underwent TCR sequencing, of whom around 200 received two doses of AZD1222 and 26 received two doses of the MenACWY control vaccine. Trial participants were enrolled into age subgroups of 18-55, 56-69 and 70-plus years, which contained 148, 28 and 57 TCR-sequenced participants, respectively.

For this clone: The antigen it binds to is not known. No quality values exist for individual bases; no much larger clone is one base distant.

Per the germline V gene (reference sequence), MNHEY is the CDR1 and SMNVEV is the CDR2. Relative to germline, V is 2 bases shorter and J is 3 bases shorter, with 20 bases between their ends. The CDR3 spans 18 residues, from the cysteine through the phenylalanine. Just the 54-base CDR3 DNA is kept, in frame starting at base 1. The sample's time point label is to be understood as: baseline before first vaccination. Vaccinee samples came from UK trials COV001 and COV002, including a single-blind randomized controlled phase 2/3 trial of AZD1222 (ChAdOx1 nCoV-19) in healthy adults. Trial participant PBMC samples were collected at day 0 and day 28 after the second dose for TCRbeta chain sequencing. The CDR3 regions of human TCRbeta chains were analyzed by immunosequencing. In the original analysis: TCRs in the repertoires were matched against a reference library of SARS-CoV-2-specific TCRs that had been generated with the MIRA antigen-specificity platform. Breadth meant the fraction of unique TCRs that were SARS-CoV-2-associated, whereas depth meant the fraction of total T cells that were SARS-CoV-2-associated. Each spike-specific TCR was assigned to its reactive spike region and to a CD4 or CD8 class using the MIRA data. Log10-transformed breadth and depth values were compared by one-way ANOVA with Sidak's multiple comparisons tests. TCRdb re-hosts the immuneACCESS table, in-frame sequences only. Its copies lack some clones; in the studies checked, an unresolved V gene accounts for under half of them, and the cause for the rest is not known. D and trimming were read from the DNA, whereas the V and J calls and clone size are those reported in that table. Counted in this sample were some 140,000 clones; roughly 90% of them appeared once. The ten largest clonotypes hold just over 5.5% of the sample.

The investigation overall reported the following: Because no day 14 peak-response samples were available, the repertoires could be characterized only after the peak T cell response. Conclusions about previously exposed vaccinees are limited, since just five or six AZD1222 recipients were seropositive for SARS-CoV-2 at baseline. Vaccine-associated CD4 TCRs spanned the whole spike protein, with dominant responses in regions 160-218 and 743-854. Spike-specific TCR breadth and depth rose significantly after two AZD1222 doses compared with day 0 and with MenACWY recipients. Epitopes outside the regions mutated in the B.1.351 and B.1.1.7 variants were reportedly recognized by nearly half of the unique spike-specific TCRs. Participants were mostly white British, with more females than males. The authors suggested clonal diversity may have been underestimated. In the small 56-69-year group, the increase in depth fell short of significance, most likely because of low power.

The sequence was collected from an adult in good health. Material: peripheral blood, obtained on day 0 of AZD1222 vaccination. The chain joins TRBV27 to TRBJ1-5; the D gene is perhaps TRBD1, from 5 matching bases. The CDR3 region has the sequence CASSLKGPGDFYNQPQHF. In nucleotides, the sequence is TGTGCCAGCAGTTTAAAGGGGCCGGGGGATTTTTACAATCAGCCCCAGCATTTT.